The 26 T cell receptor beta chains in this list originate from one sample, sequenced in a study of neurological immune-mediated disorders. A single record per CDR3 protein comes from TCRdb applying MiXCR to the 5' RACE reads. The data hold under 85,000 distinct CDR3 sequences, with around 14% observed a single time. What was sequenced was PBMCs. These TCRs come from a woman in her fifties or sixties in good health.

Many counts were recorded for this clonotype. The V gene is TRBV7-8, the J gene TRBJ1-1, with 9 bases lining up with TRBD1. J gave up 5 bases and V 1 base, and 8 bases lay outside the gene matches. The CDR3 is 16 residues long. From germline, CDR1 is SGHVS and CDR2 FQNEAQ. The CDR3 loop reads CASSLGSGTGRTEAFF. In DNA form, the CDR3 reads TGTGCCAGCAGCTTAGGGTCGGGGACAGGGAGAACTGAAGCTTTCTTT.

At least ten counts were recorded for this clonotype. This CDR3 is CASRRLAGALYEQYF. The CDR3 DNA is TGTGCCAGCAGACGGCTAGCGGGGGCCCTCTACGAGCAGTACTTC. The V call is TRBV5-5, the J call TRBJ2-7; 10 nucleotides agree with TRBD2. Unmatched junction bases numbered 8, after V lost 5 bases and J lost 3 bases. The length of the CDR3 is 15 residues. Germline-derived CDR1 and CDR2 are SGHKS and YYEKEE (reference sequence).

This clonotype was seen at least ten times. This rearrangement joins TRBV7-2 to TRBJ1-1; the D is unclear. Germline CDR1 SGHTA, CDR2 FQGNSA. The germline V and J ends were trimmed by 1 base and 7 bases, with 10 bases remaining between them. The CDR3 has 13 amino acids. CDR3 amino acids: CASSLVDRSEAFF. CDR3 nucleotide sequence: TGTGCCAGCAGCTTAGTCGACCGCAGTGAAGCTTTCTTT.

This clonotype was observed many times. The rearrangement uses TRBV5-1 and TRBJ1-6; 9 bases map to TRBD1. V trimming: 4 bases; J trimming: 7 bases; junction bases outside the gene matches: 6. There are 15 residues in the CDR3. Germline CDR1 is SGHRS and CDR2 is YFSETQ. CDR3 in amino acids: CASSTGTGRNSPLHF. The CDR3 DNA follows: TGCGCCAGCAGCACCGGGACAGGGCGCAATTCACCCCTCCACTTT. Drawing the rest from reference TRBV5-1 and TRBJ1-6, the complete variable domain is KAGVTQTPRYLIKTRGQQVTLSCSPISGHRSVSWYQQTPGQGLQFLFEYFSETQRNKGNFPGRFSGRQFSNSRSEMNVSTLELGDSALYLCASSTGTGRNSPLHFGNGTRLTVT.

This clonotype was observed at least ten times. This rearrangement joins TRBV20-1 to TRBJ1-3, with a weak D call TRBD1 (6 bases). The CDR3 extends over 20 amino acids. Germline-derived CDR1 and CDR2 are DFQATT and SNEGSKA (reference sequence). The V end lost 1 base, the J end lost 0 bases, and 25 bases lay between the germline ends. The CDR3 region has the DNA TGCAGTGCTAGAGTCGCGGGGGGGACACAAAAAGCCGCCTCTGGAAACACCATATATTTT. As protein: CSARVAGGTQKAASGNTIYF.

This clonotype has a count of ten or more. The genes are TRBV5-4 and TRBJ1-2, with unresolved D. The germline V gene encodes CDR1 SGHNT and CDR2 YYREEE (reference sequence). V lost 0 bases and J 2 bases, leaving 5 bases between the germline ends. This CDR3 spans 13 amino acids. CDR3 sequence (DNA): TGTGCCAGCAGCTTGGAACAGAACTATGGCTACACCTTC. Translating gives CASSLEQNYGYTF. The full variable domain, with the rest looked up from reference TRBV5-4 and TRBJ1-2, is ETGVTQSPTHLIKTRGQQVTLRCSSQSGHNTVSWYQQALGQGPQFIFQYYREEENGRGNFPPRFSGLQFPNYSSELNVNALELDDSALYLCASSLEQNYGYTFGSGTRLTVV.

This clonotype was found once. The chain is built from TRBV5-1 and TRBJ2-6; D is possibly TRBD1 (5 bases). CDR1 SGHRS and CDR2 YFSETQ come from the germline V gene. This CDR3 contains 17 residues. Deletions cut 2 bases from V and 2 bases from J, with 14 bases between. The CDR3 region is CASSFISGWAGANVLTF. The CDR3 DNA reads as TGCGCCAGCAGCTTTATTTCAGGGTGGGCTGGGGCCAACGTCCTGACTTTC.

Ten or more counts support this clonotype. The J gene is TRBJ2-4, the V gene TRBV5-1; the match to TRBD2 covers 9 bases. V dropped 1 base and J dropped 8; count of bases not matched to a gene: 7. The CDR3 contains 15 residues. In germline, CDR1 is SGHRS, CDR2 YFSETQ. In DNA form, the CDR3 reads TGCGCCAGCAGCTTGATTAGCGGGAGTACGGACATTCAGTACTTC. The encoded protein is CASSLISGSTDIQYF.

In this sample, this clonotype turned up many times. The chain is built from TRBV5-1 and TRBJ2-1; TRBD1 or TRBD2 may be the D gene (5 bases each). The CDR3 has 15 residues. Trimming removed 0 bases at V and 1 base at J, with 8 bases between. CDR1 SGHRS and CDR2 YFSETQ come from the germline V gene. The CDR3 reads CASSLGGPSYNEQFF. The CDR3 nucleotides read TGCGCCAGCAGCTTGGGGGGACCGTCCTACAATGAGCAGTTCTTC.

This sequence joins TRBV5-1 and TRBJ2-2; D gene unclear. This CDR3 region has 13 residues. Germline loops: CDR1 SGHRS, CDR2 YFSETQ. V lost 5 bases to trimming and J lost 4 bases, with 9 bases between them. DNA of the CDR3: TGCGCCAGCAGGAAGGATCCCACCGGGGAGCTGTTTTTT. Protein sequence: CASRKDPTGELFF.

This clonotype was observed many times. The rearrangement links TRBV5-4 to TRBJ1-1; 8 bases agree with TRBD1. The trim removed 0 bases at V and 1 base at J, leaving 14 bases unmatched. This CDR3 has 19 amino acids. Germline CDR1 SGHNT, CDR2 YYREEE (reference sequence). The CDR3 bases are TGTGCCAGCAGCTTGGGATGGGGACAGGCGCGCGGGGGGAACACTGAAGCTTTCTTT. The encoded protein is CASSLGWGQARGGNTEAFF. The variable domain in full, completed from reference TRBV5-4 and TRBJ1-1, reads ETGVTQSPTHLIKTRGQQVTLRCSSQSGHNTVSWYQQALGQGPQFIFQYYREEENGRGNFPPRFSGLQFPNYSSELNVNALELDDSALYLCASSLGWGQARGGNTEAFFGQGTRLTVV.

The chain couples TRBV5-1 to TRBJ2-3; 9 nucleotides align to TRBD2. The ends lost 2 bases at V and 0 bases at J; junction bases unmatched: 4. Germline lookup yields CDR1 SGHRS and CDR2 YFSETQ. The CDR3 sequence is 16 residues long. The CDR3 coding sequence is TGCGCCAGCAGCTTAGGTAGCGGGGGAAGCACAGATACGCAGTATTTT. Its translation is CASSLGSGGSTDTQYF.

This clonotype was observed once. The rearrangement joins TRBV3-1 to TRBJ1-2; D gene ambiguous. The CDR3 runs 14 residues. Germline CDR1 reads LGHDT; CDR2 reads YNNKEL (reference sequence). The CDR3 DNA sequence: TGTACCAACAGCCCCGACAACAACCCCTATGGCTACACCTTC. It yields the protein CTNSPDNNPYGYTF.

This clonotype was picked up many times. The V call is TRBV15, the J call TRBJ2-3, with D uncertain. The CDR3 length is 14 residues. Per germline, CDR1 LNHNV and CDR2 YYDKDF (reference sequence). V was trimmed by 5 bases and J by 2 bases, leaving 11 bases between them. For the CDR3, the DNA is TGTGCCACCAGCGGAGTTGGGAACACAGATACGCAGTATTTT. This sequence encodes CATSGVGNTDTQYF.

At least ten counts were recorded for this clonotype. This rearrangement joins TRBV3-1 to TRBJ2-1; D perhaps matches TRBD1 (7 bases). V was cut by 3 bases and J by 9 bases, with 15 bases left in between. The germline V gene has CDR1 LGHDT and CDR2 YNNKEL (reference sequence). This CDR3 is 14 amino acids long. In nucleotides, the CDR3 is TGTGCCAGCAGCCACGCTGGCAGGGGGGTTGAGCAGTTCTTC. Its protein product is CASSHAGRGVEQFF.

This clonotype was seen ten or more times. V usage is TRBV5-1 and J usage is TRBJ2-7; 8 nucleotides align to TRBD1. V shed 4 bases, J shed 1 base, and the junction held 4 bases outside the gene matches. There are 14 residues in the CDR3. Germline values: CDR1 SGHRS, CDR2 YFSETQ. CDR3 nucleotides: TGCGCCAGCAGCGGCCGGGACAGGTCCTACGAGCAGTACTTC. Translated: CASSGRDRSYEQYF.

This clonotype has a count of ten or more. This chain connects TRBV20-1 to TRBJ1-5, with 9 bases that match TRBD1. Germline V gives CDR1 DFQATT, CDR2 SNEGSKA (reference sequence). V was pared by 6 bases and J by 5 bases, with 8 bases of the junction left unmatched. CDR3 length equals 14 residues. CDR3 coding DNA: TGCAGTGCCGCTCCGGGACAGGGTGATCAGCCCCAGCATTTT. Translating gives CSAAPGQGDQPQHF.

This clonotype was counted ten times or more. The V call is TRBV5-4, the J call TRBJ1-2; D unclear. The CDR3 has 13 amino acids. Trimming cost V 4 bases and J 6 bases, with 13 bases left between them. Germline values: CDR1 SGHNT, CDR2 YYREEE (reference sequence). The CDR3 here is CASSLSQEDGYTF. In DNA, the CDR3 is TGTGCCAGCAGCCTCTCGCAGGAGGATGGCTACACCTTC.

This clonotype was seen ten or more times. The chain links TRBV9 to TRBJ1-1; 8 bases agree with TRBD1. Germline V CDR1 and CDR2: SGDLS, YYNGEE. This CDR3 spans 14 amino acids. V shed 4 bases and J 3 bases; nucleotides not matched to a gene: 5. CDR3 loop: CASSRTGWDTEAFF. For the CDR3, the DNA is TGTGCCAGCAGCCGGACAGGGTGGGACACTGAAGCTTTCTTT.

This clonotype has at least ten counts. This chain connects TRBV20-1 to TRBJ1-1, with D possibly TRBD1 on 5 matching bases. V was trimmed by 5 bases and J by 5 bases, leaving 12 bases between them. CDR3 length: 12 residues. The germline CDR1 and CDR2 sequences are DFQATT and SNEGSKA (reference sequence). This CDR3 is CSASGGRTEAFF. The CDR3 DNA follows: TGCAGTGCTTCCGGGGGGAGGACTGAAGCTTTCTTT.

This chain uses TRBV28 with TRBJ2-1; D remains unclear. The CDR3 runs 14 residues. With 8 bases removed from V and 3 bases from J, the gap between germline ends came to 14 bases. Germline V lookup: CDR1 MDHEN, CDR2 SYDVKM. The CDR3 coding sequence is TGTGCCAGCGCCACAGTGAGAAGCTACAATGAGCAGTTCTTC. This translates into CASATVRSYNEQFF.

At least ten counts were recorded for this clonotype. The chain is built from TRBV20-1 and TRBJ1-5; no definite D call. This CDR3 has 14 residues. Trimming took 5 bases from V and 2 from J, leaving 13 bases between them. Germline V lookup: CDR1 DFQATT, CDR2 SNEGSKA (reference sequence). The CDR3 bases are TGCAGTGCTGAGCGAAACGGCGGCAATCAGCCCCAGCATTTT. Protein: CSAERNGGNQPQHF.

This clonotype has a handful of counts. The V call is TRBV7-8, the J call TRBJ2-7, with 9 bases fitting TRBD1. With 5 bases clipped from V and 3 bases from J, the junction kept 8 bases outside the gene matches. The germline gives CDR1 SGHVS, CDR2 FQNEAQ. The CDR3 runs 15 residues. The CDR3 spells CASSGAWTGDYEQYF. The CDR3, as DNA: TGTGCCAGCAGCGGCGCGTGGACAGGGGACTACGAGCAGTACTTC.

In its sample, this clonotype was seen many times. The chain links TRBV29-1 to TRBJ1-2; unclear D gene. This CDR3 is 8 amino acids long. V was cut by 2 bases and J by 13 bases, with 5 bases left in between. Germline V gene sequence: CDR1 SQVTM, CDR2 ANQGSEA. Here the CDR3 reads CSVEFGTF. The CDR3 DNA follows: TGCAGCGTTGAATTCGGCACCTTC.

This clonotype has ten or more counts. The chain recombines TRBV20-1 with TRBJ2-3; perhaps D is TRBD1 or TRBD2 (5 bases each). The CDR3 loop spans 14 amino acids. CDR1 is DFQATT, CDR2 SNEGSKA, per germline (reference sequence). V was trimmed by 1 base and J by 0 bases, leaving 8 bases between them. The CDR3 bases are TGCAGTGCTAGAGGGGGCGGGAGCACAGATACGCAGTATTTT. It yields the protein CSARGGGSTDTQYF.

This clonotype appeared many times. This chain connects TRBV12-3 or TRBV12-4 to TRBJ1-3; D ambiguous. V was trimmed by 4 bases and J by 0 bases, leaving 10 bases between them. The CDR3 runs 15 residues. The CDR3 DNA is TGTGCCAGCAGTTGGGTAGGATACTCTGGAAACACCATATATTTT. Amino acid sequence: CASSWVGYSGNTIYF.